This TCR beta chain was captured in a study of cytotoxic CD8 clonotypes in ibrutinib-treated CLL. For the study at large: Within the patient group, under 12 were relapsed/refractory and approximately 16 treatment-naive, and approximately 17 were IGHV unmutated. Partial response occurred in roughly 25 patients and complete response in 2; at median about 72 months, about 14 remained remitted and some 12 progressed. Study-wide findings and caveats: Having risen at ibrutinib response, clonality had fallen back toward baseline by progression.

To note about this clone: Its target is not known.

Using immunoSEQ multiplex PCR, the repertoire was profiled, and TCRdb retains in-frame clones only, with some absent. This sample has 200,000 to 250,000 clones, with 60% to 75% found just once. Here the sequenced sample was PBMCs, taken after 24 months of ibrutinib treatment. This clonotype was sampled from a human donor with chronic lymphocytic leukemia.

In DNA form, the CDR3 reads TGTGCCAGCAGTCCTTCGGGCTACGAGCAGTACTTC. The encoded protein is CASSPSGYEQYF. The V call is TRBV28, the J call TRBJ2-7, with D unclear. V was pared by 5 bases and J by 3 bases, with 8 bases between. The germline V gene has CDR1 MDHEN and CDR2 SYDVKM. There are 12 residues in the CDR3. The variable domain in full, completed from reference TRBV28 and TRBJ2-7, reads DVKVTQSSRYLVKRTGEKVFLECVQDMDHENMFWYRQDPGLGLRLIYFSYDVKMKEKGDIPEGYSVSREKKERFSLILESASTNQTSMYLCASSPSGYEQYFGPGTRLTVT.